The 5 T cell receptor beta chains in this list originate from one sample, sequenced in a study of T cell changes during pregnancy in multiple sclerosis. Repertoires were generated with immunoSEQ multiplex PCR, while TCRdb's copy carries only in-frame clones and drops some. This table holds over 50,000 clones, 70% to 90% found once. The material was peripheral blood, obtained in the first trimester of pregnancy. These receptors were obtained from a female donor in good health, enrolled as a control in a pregnancy study.

A few counts support this clone. The V and J genes are TRBV9 and TRBJ1-5; D not certain. V shed 7 bases and J shed 0 bases, with 5 bases lying between them. From germline, CDR1 is SGDLS and CDR2 YYNGEE. The CDR3 sequence is 12 residues long. The CDR3 DNA follows: TGTGCCAGCGGCAATAGCAATCAGCCCCAGCATTTT. It encodes CASGNSNQPQHF.

CDR3 amino acids: CASSQTSGKTGELFF. CDR3 bases: TGTGCCAGCAGCCAGACTAGCGGGAAGACCGGGGAGCTGTTTTTT. The chain uses TRBV5-6 and TRBJ2-2; the match to TRBD2 covers 11 bases. Germline CDR1 reads SGHDT; CDR2 reads YYEEEE. V shed 4 bases, J shed 5 bases, and the junction held 4 bases outside the gene matches. This CDR3 comprises 15 residues.

V is TRBV13 and J is TRBJ1-3, with D possibly being TRBD1 (6 bases). CDR3 length: 14 residues. V gave up 2 bases and J gave up 4 bases, with 9 bases separating them. From germline, CDR1 is PRHDT and CDR2 FYEKMQ (reference sequence). CDR3 in DNA: TGTGCCAGCAGCTTAAAGGGGGTAGGAAACACCATATATTTT. Its translation: CASSLKGVGNTIYF. The full variable domain, its missing parts supplied by reference TRBV13 and TRBJ1-3, is AAGVIQSPRHLIKEKRETATLKCYPIPRHDTVYWYQQGPGQDPQFLISFYEKMQSDKGSIPDRFSAQQFSDYHSELNMSSLELGDSALYFCASSLKGVGNTIYFGEGSWLTVV.

The chain uses TRBV5-4 and TRBJ2-5; TRBD2 is a possible D gene (7 bases). This CDR3 has 13 amino acids. Germline V gene sequence: CDR1 SGHNT, CDR2 YYREEE (reference sequence). Trimming shortened V by 5 bases and J by 3 bases, and 11 bases separated the two germline ends. The CDR3 bases are TGTGCCAGCAGTCCGGGGGGCGAAGAGACCCAGTACTTC. Translation gives CASSPGGEETQYF.

This CDR3 reads CAWTGTSFEQFF. The CDR3 DNA sequence: TGTGCCTGGACCGGGACTAGTTTTGAGCAGTTCTTC. V and J are TRBV30 and TRBJ2-1; 8 bases map to TRBD2. Germline lookup yields CDR1 GTSNPN and CDR2 SVGIG (reference sequence). CDR3 size: 12 residues. V gave up 4 bases and J gave up 9 bases; unmatched junction bases: 5. Full variable domain (missing parts from reference TRBV30 and TRBJ2-1): SQTIHQWPATLVQPVGSPLSLECTVEGTSNPNLYWYRQAAGRGLQLLFYSVGIGQISSEVPQNLSASRPQDRQFILSSKKLLLSDSGFYLCAWTGTSFEQFFGPGTRLTVL.